This T cell receptor beta chain was sequenced during a study of blood T cell repertoires in COVID-19. Across the whole study: The origin of the acute and convalescent COVID-19 samples was the United States, Italy and Spain. Sample material is recorded as cDNA or gDNA derived from T cells, B-cell-depleted T cells, or PBMCs.

Original methodology: Scientists estimated how many nucleated cells there were by amplifying reference gene primers. Sequencing was performed with immunoSEQ multiplex PCR; in TCRdb, only in-frame clones are kept and a portion is missing. The D gene and trimming were derived from the DNA, and the V and J assignments and clone size from that table. Here the sample spans 150,000 or so clones, about nine tenths being singletons. J gave up 8 bases and V 1 base, and 5 bases lay outside the gene matches. Germline V gene lookup returns CDR1 LNHDA and CDR2 SQIVND (reference sequence). CDR3 length: 14 amino acids.

The gene calls are TRBV19 and TRBJ2-1; 7 bases are shared with TRBD2. What was sequenced was peripheral blood. This TCR was sampled from a man aged 18 to 30 with acute or convalescent COVID-19. The CDR3 nucleotides read TGTGCCAGTAGTATAGTTTACCGGGAGGATGAGCAGTTCTTC. Protein product: CASSIVYREDEQFF.